The 10 T cell receptor beta chains given below trace back to one sample, sequenced in a study of blood T cells in healthy people across ages. With a J-beta primer mix and a sample-barcoded 5' primer, a second PCR ran about 7 to 11 cycles. TCRdb processed the 5' RACE reads anew with MiXCR; each CDR3 protein has one entry. The sample shows approximately 2,000,000 distinct CDR3 sequences, roughly 43% of them seen only once. The sequenced sample consisted of blood. These receptors all come from a human donor in good health.

The genes are TRBV6-5 and TRBJ2-2; D tentatively reads TRBD1 or TRBD2 (5 bases each). This CDR3 spans 14 amino acids. V lost 11 bases, J lost 4 bases, and 17 bases lay in between. From germline, CDR1 is MNHEY and CDR2 SVGAGI. CDR3 nucleotides: TGTGCCGGCCGGTGGGCAGGGAGCACCGGGGAGCTGTTTTTT. Its translation is CAGRWAGSTGELFF.

The CDR3 protein is CSVYYHEEGANYGYTF. In DNA, the CDR3 is TGCAGCGTTTATTATCATGAGGAGGGGGCCAACTATGGCTACACCTTC. The chain links TRBV29-1 to TRBJ1-2, with 7 bases identical to TRBD1. The CDR3 is made up of 16 amino acids. J gave up 2 bases and V 5 bases, and 14 bases lay outside the gene matches. The V gene's germline CDR1 is SQVTM and CDR2 ANQGSEA. Based on the CDR3 plus reference TRBV29-1 and TRBJ1-2, the full variable domain is SAVISQKPSRDICQRGTSLTIQCQVDSQVTMMFWYRQQPGQSLTLIATANQGSEATYESGFVIDKFPISRPNLTFSTLTVSNMSPEDSSIYLCSVYYHEEGANYGYTFGSGTRLTVV.

This clonotype turned up a few times. The chain couples TRBV29-1 to TRBJ2-5, with 7 bases that match TRBD1. The J call is in doubt because the DNA end fits TRBJ2-1 better. Germline CDR1 and CDR2: SQVTM and ANQGSEA. The length of the CDR3 is 12 residues. CDR3 loop: CSVGTVQETQFF. CDR3 in DNA: TGCAGTGTCGGGACAGTACAAGAGACCCAGTTCTTC.

This chain uses TRBV12-3 or TRBV12-4 with TRBJ2-3, with TRBD2 identical over 10 bases. The CDR3 is made up of 16 amino acids. The J segment lost 6 bases and the V segment lost 6 bases, leaving 12 bases of the junction unmatched. Here the CDR3 reads CASSQRVAGGRDTQYF. CDR3 DNA: TGTGCCAGCAGCCAAAGGGTAGCGGGGGGTAGGGATACGCAGTATTTT.

The chain employs TRBV6-1 and TRBJ2-4; D unresolved. Matching the DNA end better, TRBJ2-7 makes the J call doubtful. CDR3 size: 16 residues. The germline CDR1 and CDR2 sequences are MNHNS and SASEGT. In nucleotides, the CDR3 is TGTGCCAGCACCGATGAGGTCCGCCTCACTGCGGACGAGCAGTACTTC. Translated, it gives CASTDEVRLTADEQYF.

As to this clonotype: A read error may account for a junction end that differs from germline. V usage is TRBV7-6 and J usage is TRBJ2-3; 9 bases are a match to TRBD2. CDR1 SGHVS and CDR2 FNYEAQ come from the germline V gene. The CDR3 totals 16 residues. The CDR3 region is CASSKSSGVITGTQYF. CDR3 DNA sequence: TGTGCCAGCAGCAAATCTAGCGGGGTCATCACAGGTACGCAGTATTTT.

V gene TRBV20-1 combines with J gene TRBJ2-3, with 9 bases that match TRBD2. The trim removed 3 bases at V and 5 bases at J, leaving 6 bases unmatched. The CDR3 has 14 residues. Germline CDR1 DFQATT, CDR2 SNEGSKA (reference sequence). In nucleotides, the CDR3 is TGCAGTGCTAGTCTCGCGGGGGGGAAAGATACGCAGTATTTT. This codes for CSASLAGGKDTQYF.

CDR3 nucleotide sequence: TGTGCCAGCAGTTCGACAGGGGGCTCGCGGGAGCAGTACTTC. Its translation: CASSSTGGSREQYF. This chain joins TRBV27 and TRBJ2-7; 10 nucleotides align to TRBD1. Germline loops: CDR1 MNHEY, CDR2 SMNVEV (reference sequence). CDR3 length: 14 amino acids. Trimming cost V 4 bases and J 7 bases; bases outside gene matches: 7.

V and J are TRBV24-1 and TRBJ2-2, with unresolved D. Trimming pared 5 bases from V and 5 bases from J, leaving 5 bases between. Per the germline V gene, CDR1 is KGHDR and CDR2 is SFDVKD. This CDR3 contains 12 residues. The DNA for the CDR3 is TGTGCCACCAGTGCCGATACCGGGGAGCTGTTTTTT. Protein: CATSADTGELFF.

The CDR3 sequence: CASRSGYYYNEQFF. CDR3 DNA: TGTGCCAGCCGCAGCGGATACTACTACAATGAGCAGTTCTTC. The chain uses TRBV3-1 and TRBJ2-1; D perhaps matches TRBD2 (5 bases). Germline V lookup: CDR1 LGHDT, CDR2 YNNKEL (reference sequence). V was shortened by 8 bases and J by 3 bases, with 14 bases between the two germline ends. CDR3 length equals 14 residues.